A selection of T cell receptor beta chains follows, all from one sample in a study of blood T cell repertoires in COVID-19. Produced via immunoSEQ multiplex PCR; TCRdb's table is partial and in-frame only. The sample yields under 300,000 clones, around 87% seen once. The source material was peripheral blood. All receptors come from a man aged 18 to 29 with active or convalescent COVID-19. Both conserved end residues are trimmed from each CDR3. The D gene is left open where the match is weak.

cdr3_length j_call d_call v_call cdr3_aa
14 TRBJ2-5 TRBD2 TRBV19 ASSIRPAGGGETQY
13 TRBJ2-1 - TRBV3-1/TRBV3-2 ASSRRDSPRVEQF
11 TRBJ2-3 TRBD2 TRBV7-9 ASLAGLADTQY
11 TRBJ2-5 - TRBV2 ASIAGVQETQY
10 TRBJ1-1 - TRBV25-1 ASSGTGTEAF
13 TRBJ2-1 TRBD2 TRBV9 ASSARLAAKDEQF
13 TRBJ2-7 TRBD1 TRBV5-1 ASSYDGTGFYEQY
13 TRBJ1-1 - TRBV6-5 ASSYSRQSFTEAF
13 TRBJ2-7 - TRBV6-5 ASSVGALIELEQY
12 TRBJ2-2 - TRBV29-1 SVDLGSYTGELF
13 TRBJ1-1 TRBD1 TRBV3-1/TRBV3-2 ASSRDPGQGAGAF
13 TRBJ1-4 TRBD1 TRBV28 ASSPPGQRSEKLF
9 TRBJ2-1 - TRBV2 ASSVAQEQF
10 TRBJ2-7 - TRBV11-3 ASSYDLYEQY
12 TRBJ1-5 TRBD1 TRBV6-5 ASRPRQGYQPQH
14 TRBJ2-3 TRBD2 TRBV5-4 ASSQGLAGITDTQY
16 TRBJ2-5 TRBD2 TRBV14 ASSLWLAPGLAGETQY
12 TRBJ1-3 - TRBV21-1 ASRRQESGNTIY
11 TRBJ1-2 - TRBV28 ASSLSPGHGYT
11 TRBJ2-7 - TRBV30 AWSRTPTYEQY
14 TRBJ2-1 - TRBV4-3 ASSLGVSSSYNEQF
14 TRBJ2-7 TRBD2 TRBV27 ASSFGSSGRAYEQY
13 TRBJ2-7 - TRBV14 ASSLVSGTTYEQY
14 TRBJ2-4 - TRBV7-9 ASSPYLQLAKNIQY
11 TRBJ1-5 - TRBV19 ASKRGNNQPQH
13 TRBJ1-5 - TRBV27 ASSLGTGANQPQH
13 TRBJ1-6 TRBD1 TRBV2 ATTGESSYNSPLH
13 TRBJ2-2 TRBD2 TRBV24-1 ATSDGLANTGELF
14 TRBJ2-3 - TRBV28 ASSLGGTGVTDTQY
13 TRBJ2-3 TRBD1 TRBV5-1 ASSAGQVNTDTQY
9 TRBJ1-2 - TRBV27 ALGPGYGYT
11 TRBJ2-7 TRBD2 TRBV2 ASSENMGGEQY